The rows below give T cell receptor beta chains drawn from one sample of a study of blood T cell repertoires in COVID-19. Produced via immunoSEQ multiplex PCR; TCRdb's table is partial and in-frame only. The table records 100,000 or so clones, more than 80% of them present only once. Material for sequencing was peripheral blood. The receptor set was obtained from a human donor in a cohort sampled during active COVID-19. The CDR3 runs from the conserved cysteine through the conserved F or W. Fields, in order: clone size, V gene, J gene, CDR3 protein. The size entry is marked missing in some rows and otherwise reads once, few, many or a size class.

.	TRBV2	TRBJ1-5	CASSERAGDQPQHF
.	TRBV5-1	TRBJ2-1	CASTTGTVYNEQFF
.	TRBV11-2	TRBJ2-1	CASSLGTSGGVYNEQFF
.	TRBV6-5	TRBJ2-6	CASRRDFSGANVLTF
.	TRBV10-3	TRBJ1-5	CAIKPGTGDNQPQHF
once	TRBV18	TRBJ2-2	CASTDTNTGELFF
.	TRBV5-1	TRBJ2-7	CASSFSQFEGEQYF
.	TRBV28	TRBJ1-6	CASSVKGVWNSPLHF
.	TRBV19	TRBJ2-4	CASSIPGQGSKNIQYF
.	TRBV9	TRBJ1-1	CASSVGQGLGGTEAFF
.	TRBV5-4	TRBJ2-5	CASSDPRAGVTETQYF